The rows below give T cell receptor beta chains drawn from one sample of a study of tumor-infiltrating lymphocytes in primary liver carcinoma. TCRdb recomputed calls from the multiplex PCR reads with MiXCR, one row per CDR3 protein. The sample yields about 210,000 distinct CDR3 sequences, less than 65% seen once. Sequenced material: peripheral blood. These receptors originate from a woman aged 55-69 years with primary liver carcinoma and hepatitis B virus infection. CDR3s include the opening cysteine and the closing phenylalanine or tryptophan. The D gene is left open where the match is weak. Size is stated for part of the rows, as once, few or many counts, or as a class when the clone is expanded.

D	V	size	J	DNA	CDR3
-	TRBV11-2	-	TRBJ2-7	TGTGCCGACAGCTTTTCGACGGGACTCGCGCCCGGCGAGCAGTACTTC	CADSFSTGLAPGEQYF
TRBD1	TRBV5-1	few	TRBJ1-6	TGCGCCAGCCAGGTGGGGACAGGCGTCAATTCACCCCTCCACTTT	CASQVGTGVNSPLHF
-	TRBV12-3/TRBV12-4	many	TRBJ2-7	TGTGCCAGCAGTTTCGGGATTACCTACGAGCAGTACTTC	CASSFGITYEQYF
-	TRBV6-6	many	TRBJ1-6	TGTGCCAGCAACGGGGACCGCGGACCCCTCCACTTT	CASNGDRGPLHF
-	TRBV11-2	once	TRBJ2-3	TGTGCCAGCAGCTTCGGGGGTTGGGACACAGATACACAGTATTTT	CASSFGGWDTDTQYF
-	TRBV10-2	many	TRBJ2-3	TGCGCCTCAGCCCAGGACGGCACAGATACGCAGTATTTT	CASAQDGTDTQYF
-	TRBV18	-	TRBJ2-1	TGTGCCAGCTCACTTCGACACGGGGCCCTATATGGTGAGCAGTTCTTC	CASSLRHGALYGEQFF
TRBD1	TRBV6-5	-	TRBJ2-7	TGTGCCATCAGTTATTCCGCCCCGGGACAGAGCCCCTACGAGCAGTACTTC	CAISYSAPGQSPYEQYF
TRBD1	TRBV5-1	-	TRBJ2-5	TGCGCCAGCAGCCTCGAGACAGGGGGCAGTGAAGAGACCCAGTACTTC	CASSLETGGSEETQYF
-	TRBV5-8	-	TRBJ1-3	TGTGCCAGCAGCTCAGGGTACTCTGGAAACACCATATATTTT	CASSSGYSGNTIYF
-	TRBV11-2	-	TRBJ2-5	TGTGCCAGCAGCTTAATTACATTCCAAGATACCCAGTACTTC	CASSLITFQDTQYF
TRBD1	TRBV11-2	-	TRBJ1-3	TGTGCCAGCAGATACGACAGGGAACCTGGAAACATCATACATTTT	CASRYDREPGNIIHF
-	TRBV4-1	-	TRBJ1-2	TGCGCCAGCAAACCGGGCTACACCTTC	CASKPGYTF
-	TRBV7-9	-	TRBJ2-7	TGTGCCAGCATCCAGGGGGGATCCTACGAGCAGTACTTC	CASIQGGSYEQYF
-	TRBV11-3	-	TRBJ2-1	TGTGCCAGCAGCTTAGAGGGGGCGCGGAACGAGCAGCTCTTC	CASSLEGARNEQLF
TRBD2	TRBV7-9	-	TRBJ2-1	TGTGCCAGCAGCGTGTCGTATAGCGGGAGGGAGGGTGAGCAGTTCTTC	CASSVSYSGREGEQFF
TRBD2	TRBV10-3	-	TRBJ2-1	TGTGCCATCAGTGAGTCGAGACTAGCGGGCAATGAGCAGTTCTTC	CAISESRLAGNEQFF
TRBD2	TRBV5-1	-	TRBJ2-2	TGCGCCAGCAGAAAGAGCGGGAGTGATACCGGGGAGCTGTTTTTT	CASRKSGSDTGELFF
TRBD1	TRBV11-3	-	TRBJ2-7	TGTGCCGGCAGCTTAGTTGGGACAGCCAACCACGAGCAGTACTTC	CAGSLVGTANHEQYF
TRBD1	TRBV7-9	-	TRBJ2-5	TGTGCCAGCAGCTTATATGGCAGGGGGTCCCGAGAGACCCAGTACTTC	CASSLYGRGSRETQYF
TRBD2	TRBV28	-	TRBJ2-5	TGTGCCAGCAGTCGGTTATTCGGGACTAGCGGGAGAGGGGGCCTTTCCTCGTACTTC	CASSRLFGTSGRGGLSSYF
-	TRBV12-3/TRBV12-4	-	TRBJ2-2	TGTGTCTGCAGAAAGACAGTCTCGAACACTGGGGAGCTGTTTTTT	CVCRKTVSNTGELFF
TRBD1	TRBV5-1	-	TRBJ1-1	TGCGCCAGCAGCTTTGGACAGGGGGGCACTGAAACTTTCTTT	CASSFGQGGTETFF
-	TRBV11-3	-	TRBJ2-3	TGTGCCAGCAGCTTACCCGGGACTCATAAAGGCTCAGATACGCAGTATTTT	CASSLPGTHKGSDTQYF
-	TRBV6-6	few	TRBJ2-7	TGTGCCAGCAGTTACGGGGGGGGCAGGAATAGCGAGCAGTACTTC	CASSYGGGRNSEQYF
-	TRBV4-1	-	TRBJ2-7	TGTACCAGAAGCCAAGATGTGTTTCCCGAGCAGTACTTC	CTRSQDVFPEQYF
TRBD1	TRBV4-2	many	TRBJ1-3	TGTGCCAGCAGCCAAGTCCCCGGGACAGGAGGAAACACCATATATTTT	CASSQVPGTGGNTIYF
-	TRBV28	-	TRBJ2-7	TGTGCCAGCAGTTTAGTGACGGATAACGAGCAGTACTTC	CASSLVTDNEQYF
-	TRBV11-2	-	TRBJ1-1	TGTGCCAGCAGCCTTAGAGACAGGAACACTGAAGCTTTCTTC	CASSLRDRNTEAFF
-	TRBV4-2	-	TRBJ2-3	TGTGCCAGCAGCCAAGACTCGGAACCGAGCCGAGATACGCAGTATTTT	CASSQDSEPSRDTQYF
TRBD1	TRBV7-9	once	TRBJ2-1	TGTGCCAGCAGCCCACGAGGGACAGGGGTGACCAATGAGCAGTTCTTC	CASSPRGTGVTNEQFF
-	TRBV6-6	few	TRBJ2-1	TGTGCCAGCAGTTACTCGTTGGGGGGCTATCGGGATGAGCAGTTCTTC	CASSYSLGGYRDEQFF
TRBD2	TRBV11-1	-	TRBJ2-5	TGTGCCAGCAACCCTCTTATACAAGCGGGAGACCAAGAGACCCAGTACTTC	CASNPLIQAGDQETQYF
-	TRBV28	few	TRBJ2-7	TGTGCCATCGAGGGCAGGGGTTACGAGCAGTACTTC	CAIEGRGYEQYF
-	TRBV11-3	-	TRBJ2-3	TGTGCCAGGAGATACCCAGATACGCAGTTTTTT	CARRYPDTQFF
-	TRBV11-2	-	TRBJ2-1	TGTGCCAGCGGCATGGCGCCAGGTGAGCTGTTCTTC	CASGMAPGELFF
-	TRBV6-5	-	TRBJ2-7	TGTGTCAGCAGTCGACGGGGGCCACTCTACGAGCAGTACTTC	CVSSRRGPLYEQYF
TRBD1	TRBV6-1	many	TRBJ2-7	TGTGCCAGCTTAAGAAACCCGGGACAGGCCTCCTACGAGCAGTACTTC	CASLRNPGQASYEQYF
TRBD1	TRBV19	once	TRBJ1-5	TGTGCCAGTAGTAATTACAGGGGGTGGAATCAGCCCCAGCATTTT	CASSNYRGWNQPQHF
-	TRBV11-2	-	TRBJ2-3	TGTGCCAGCAACTCAACCCGGTTACGTGGGGCAGATACGCAGTATTTT	CASNSTRLRGADTQYF
-	TRBV11-3	-	TRBJ2-2	TGTGCCAGCAGATTAGGAGGGGCTGCGGACATCGGGGAGCTGTTTTTT	CASRLGGAADIGELFF
-	TRBV11-1	-	TRBJ1-2	TGTGCCAACAGCTTTGGTGGGACAAGTTATGACTACACCTTC	CANSFGGTSYDYTF
-	TRBV5-1	-	TRBJ2-3	TGCGCCAGCAGCTGGGAGCAGGTCACAGATACGCAGTATTTT	CASSWEQVTDTQYF
-	TRBV28	few	TRBJ1-1	TGTGCCAGCATGACACAGAACACTGAAGCTTTCTTT	CASMTQNTEAFF
TRBD2	TRBV28	-	TRBJ2-3	TGTGCCAGCAGTTTGGTCACGGGAGGGGTGGATACGCAGTATTTT	CASSLVTGGVDTQYF
-	TRBV5-1	few	TRBJ2-1	TGCGCCAGCAGCCCAATCCGGGACATACTATACAATGAGCAGTTCTTC	CASSPIRDILYNEQFF
-	TRBV11-2	-	TRBJ2-2	TGTGCCAGCTGCTTAGTTTCAGGGATCACCGGGGAGCTGTTTTTT	CASCLVSGITGELFF
-	TRBV6-6	-	TRBJ2-5	TGTGCCCGCAGTTACTCCACTTACAGGGCTCCCCAAGAGACCCAGTACTTC	CARSYSTYRAPQETQYF
-	TRBV6-5	-	TRBJ1-4	TGTGCCAGCAGTTACTCAATTGGACGGGAATTAAATGAAAAACTCTTTTTT	CASSYSIGRELNEKLFF
-	TRBV18	-	TRBJ2-5	TGTGCCAGCTCACCAGCCAGTTACCAAGAGACCCAGTACTTC	CASSPASYQETQYF
-	TRBV11-3	-	TRBJ2-3	TGTGCCAGCGGCCCCCTGGTGGGAGGAACAGATACGCAGTATTTT	CASGPLVGGTDTQYF
-	TRBV11-2	-	TRBJ2-4	TGTGCCAGCAGCATAACTTCCCCAGGGCACATTCCGTACTTC	CASSITSPGHIPYF
TRBD1	TRBV18	-	TRBJ2-7	TGTGCCAGCTCACAGACAGGGAACGAGCAGTACTTC	CASSQTGNEQYF
TRBD1	TRBV6-1	-	TRBJ1-3	TGTGCCTGCCAACCGGGACAGTGTCGGGACACCATATATTTT	CACQPGQCRDTIYF
TRBD2	TRBV5-4	many	TRBJ2-6	TGTGCCAGCAGCTCCACTAGCGGGAGGGCCCTGGGGGCCAACGTCCTGACTTTC	CASSSTSGRALGANVLTF
-	TRBV28	-	TRBJ1-5	TGTGCCAGCAGTTCTGAGGGTTGGGGGCAGATTCAGCCCCAGCATTTT	CASSSEGWGQIQPQHF
TRBD2	TRBV11-2	-	TRBJ2-7	TGTGTCAGCAGCTTAGGGTTTAGCGGGTTCTACGAGCGGTACTTC	CVSSLGFSGFYERYF